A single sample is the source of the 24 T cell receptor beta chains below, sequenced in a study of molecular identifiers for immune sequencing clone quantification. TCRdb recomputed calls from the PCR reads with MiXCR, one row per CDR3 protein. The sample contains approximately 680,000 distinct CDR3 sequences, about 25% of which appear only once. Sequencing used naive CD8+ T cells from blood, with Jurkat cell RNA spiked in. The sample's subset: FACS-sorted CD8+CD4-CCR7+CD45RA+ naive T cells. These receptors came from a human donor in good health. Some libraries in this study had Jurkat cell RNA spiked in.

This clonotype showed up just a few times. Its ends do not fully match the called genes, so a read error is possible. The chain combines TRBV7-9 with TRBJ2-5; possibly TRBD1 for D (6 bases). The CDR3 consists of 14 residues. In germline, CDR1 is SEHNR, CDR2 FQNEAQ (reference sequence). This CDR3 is CASSHRDKQEPQYF. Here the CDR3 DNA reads TGTGCCAGCAGCCACCGGGACAAACAAGAGCCCCAGTACTTC.

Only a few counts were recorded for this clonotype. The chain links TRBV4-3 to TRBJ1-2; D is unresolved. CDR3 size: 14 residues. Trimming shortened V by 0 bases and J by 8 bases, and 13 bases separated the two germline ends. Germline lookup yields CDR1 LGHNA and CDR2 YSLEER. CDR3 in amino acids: CASSQDGWPWGYTF. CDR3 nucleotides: TGCGCCAGCAGCCAAGATGGCTGGCCATGGGGCTACACCTTC.

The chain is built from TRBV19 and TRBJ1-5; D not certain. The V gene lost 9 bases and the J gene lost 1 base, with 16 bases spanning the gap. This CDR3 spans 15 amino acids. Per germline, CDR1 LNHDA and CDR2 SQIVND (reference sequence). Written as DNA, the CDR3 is TGTGCCAGCTCCAATGAGGGCCGAAGCAATCAGCCCCAGCATTTT. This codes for CASSNEGRSNQPQHF.

The CDR3 loop is CASRPWDTEAFF. The CDR3 DNA sequence: TGTGCCAGCCGACCGTGGGACACTGAAGCTTTCTTT. The chain recombines TRBV19 with TRBJ1-1; no definite D call. Germline CDR1 reads LNHDA; CDR2 reads SQIVND (reference sequence). Trimming shortened V by 9 bases and J by 3 bases, and 11 bases separated the two germline ends. This CDR3 comprises 12 residues.

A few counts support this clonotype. DNA for the CDR3: TGTGCCAGACAGGACCTGAACACCGGGGAGCTGTTTTTT. This gives the protein CARQDLNTGELFF. The chain couples TRBV2 to TRBJ2-2; TRBD1 might be the D (5 bases). CDR1 is SNHLY, CDR2 FYNNEI, per germline. V was cut by 9 bases and J by 1 base, with 9 bases left in between. This CDR3 has 13 amino acids.

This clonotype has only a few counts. CDR3 DNA: TGTGCCAGCAGTGATAGTGATAGTCCTGAAGCTTTCTTT. Residues: CASSDSDSPEAFF. The gene calls are TRBV2 and TRBJ1-1; D is undetermined. The CDR3 is made up of 13 amino acids. The germline V gene encodes CDR1 SNHLY and CDR2 FYNNEI. Trimming removed 3 bases at V and 6 bases at J, with 11 bases between.

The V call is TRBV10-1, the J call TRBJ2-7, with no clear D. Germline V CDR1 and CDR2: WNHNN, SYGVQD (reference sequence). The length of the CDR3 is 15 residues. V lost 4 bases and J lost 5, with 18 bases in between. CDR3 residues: CASSVGAWTADEQYF. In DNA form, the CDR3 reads TGCGCCAGCAGTGTTGGAGCGTGGACGGCGGACGAGCAGTACTTC.

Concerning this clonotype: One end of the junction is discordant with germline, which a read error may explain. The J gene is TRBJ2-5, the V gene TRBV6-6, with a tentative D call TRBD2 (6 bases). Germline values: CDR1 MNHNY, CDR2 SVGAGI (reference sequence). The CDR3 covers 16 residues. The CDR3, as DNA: TGTGCCAGCAGATACTCGGGGGACGGATCCCAAGAGACCCAGTACTTC. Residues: CASRYSGDGSQETQYF.

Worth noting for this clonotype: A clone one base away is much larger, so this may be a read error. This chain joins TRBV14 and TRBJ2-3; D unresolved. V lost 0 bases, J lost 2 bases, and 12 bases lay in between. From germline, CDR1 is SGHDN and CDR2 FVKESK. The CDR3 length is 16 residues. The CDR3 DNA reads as TGTGCCAGCAGCCAAGATCGCGACACCTACACAGATACGCAGTATTTT. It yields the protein CASSQDRDTYTDTQYF. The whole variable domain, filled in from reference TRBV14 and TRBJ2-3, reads EAGVTQFPSHSVIEKGQTVTLRCDPISGHDNLYWYRRVMGKEIKFLLHFVKESKQDESGMPNNRFLAERTGGTYSTLKVQPAELEDSGVYFCASSQDRDTYTDTQYFGPGTRLTVL.

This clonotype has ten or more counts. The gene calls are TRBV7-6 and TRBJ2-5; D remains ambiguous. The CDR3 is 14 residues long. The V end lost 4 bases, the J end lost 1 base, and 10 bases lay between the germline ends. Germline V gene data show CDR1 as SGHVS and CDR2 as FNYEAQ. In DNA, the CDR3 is TGTGCCAGCAGCTATACGGTACTCCAAGAGACCCAGTACTTC. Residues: CASSYTVLQETQYF.

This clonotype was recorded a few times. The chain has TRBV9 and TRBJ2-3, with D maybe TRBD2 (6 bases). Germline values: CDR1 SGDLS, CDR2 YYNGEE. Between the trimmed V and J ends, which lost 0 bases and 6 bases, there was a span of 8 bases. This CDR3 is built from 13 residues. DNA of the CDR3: TGTGCCAGCAGCGTAGGCGGGAAGGATACGCAGTATTTT. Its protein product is CASSVGGKDTQYF.

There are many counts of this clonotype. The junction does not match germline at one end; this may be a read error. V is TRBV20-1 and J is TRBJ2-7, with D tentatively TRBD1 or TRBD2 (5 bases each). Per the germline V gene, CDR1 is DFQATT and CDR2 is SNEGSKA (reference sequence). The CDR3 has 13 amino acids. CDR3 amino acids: CSARGAVSYEQYF. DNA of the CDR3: TGCAGTGCCAGAGGGGCGGTATCCTACGAGCAGTACTTC.

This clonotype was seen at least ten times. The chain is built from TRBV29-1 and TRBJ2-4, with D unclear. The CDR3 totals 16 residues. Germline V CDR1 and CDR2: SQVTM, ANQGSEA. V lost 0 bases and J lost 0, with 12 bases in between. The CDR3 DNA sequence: TGCAGCGTTGAAGATCTGGGCAGCTTAGCCAAAAACATTCAGTACTTC. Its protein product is CSVEDLGSLAKNIQYF.

The CDR3 nucleotides read TGTGCCACCAGTACCTTCGGGGGGAACGAGCAGTACTTC. Its translation is CATSTFGGNEQYF. The V and J genes are TRBV15 and TRBJ2-7; 7 bases line up with TRBD2. CDR3 length equals 13 residues. V trimming: 6 bases; J trimming: 5 bases; junction bases outside the gene matches: 7. Germline V gene lookup returns CDR1 LNHNV and CDR2 YYDKDF (reference sequence).

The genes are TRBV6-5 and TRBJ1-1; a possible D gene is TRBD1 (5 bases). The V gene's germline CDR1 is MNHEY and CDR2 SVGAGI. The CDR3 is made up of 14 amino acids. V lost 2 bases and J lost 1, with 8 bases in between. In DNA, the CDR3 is TGTGCCAGCAGTTACACGGGGGGGAACACTGAAGCTTTCTTT. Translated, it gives CASSYTGGNTEAFF.

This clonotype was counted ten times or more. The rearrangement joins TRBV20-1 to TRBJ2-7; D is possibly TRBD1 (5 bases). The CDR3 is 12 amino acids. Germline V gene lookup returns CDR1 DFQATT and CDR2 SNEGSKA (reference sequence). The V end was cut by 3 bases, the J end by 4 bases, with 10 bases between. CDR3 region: CSARFQGYEQYF. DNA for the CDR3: TGCAGTGCTAGGTTCCAGGGTTACGAGCAGTACTTC.

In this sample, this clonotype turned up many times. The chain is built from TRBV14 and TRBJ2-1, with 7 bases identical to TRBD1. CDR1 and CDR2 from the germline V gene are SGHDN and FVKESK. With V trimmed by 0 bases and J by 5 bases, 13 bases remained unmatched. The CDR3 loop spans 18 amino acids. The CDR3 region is CASSQDPKGGGFDNEQFF. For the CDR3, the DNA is TGTGCCAGCAGCCAAGACCCCAAAGGGGGCGGTTTTGACAATGAGCAGTTCTTC.

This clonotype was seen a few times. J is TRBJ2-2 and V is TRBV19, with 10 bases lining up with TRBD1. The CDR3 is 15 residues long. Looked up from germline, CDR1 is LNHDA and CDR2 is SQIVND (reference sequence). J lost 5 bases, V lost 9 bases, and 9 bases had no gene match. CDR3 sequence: CASTIGDRGTGELFF. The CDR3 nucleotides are TGTGCCAGCACAATCGGGGACAGGGGAACCGGGGAGCTGTTTTTT.

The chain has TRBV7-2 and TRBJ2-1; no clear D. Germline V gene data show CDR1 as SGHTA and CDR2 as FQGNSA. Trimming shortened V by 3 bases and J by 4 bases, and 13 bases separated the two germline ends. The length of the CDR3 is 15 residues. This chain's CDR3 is CASSFAVVGYNEQFF. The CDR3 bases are TGTGCCAGCAGCTTCGCTGTTGTGGGTTACAATGAGCAGTTCTTC.

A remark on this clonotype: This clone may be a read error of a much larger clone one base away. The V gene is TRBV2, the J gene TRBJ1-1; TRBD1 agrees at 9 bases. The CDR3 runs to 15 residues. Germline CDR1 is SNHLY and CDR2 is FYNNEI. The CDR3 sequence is CASSDDRGMNTAAFF. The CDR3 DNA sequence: TGTGCCAGCAGTGATGACAGGGGGATGAACACTGCAGCTTTCTTT.

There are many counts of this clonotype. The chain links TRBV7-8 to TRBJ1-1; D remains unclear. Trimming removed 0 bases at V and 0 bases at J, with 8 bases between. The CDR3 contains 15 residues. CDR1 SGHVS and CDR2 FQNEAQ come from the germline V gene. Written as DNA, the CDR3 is TGTGCCAGCAGCTTAGCCCAGGATATGAACACTGAAGCTTTCTTT. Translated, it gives CASSLAQDMNTEAFF.

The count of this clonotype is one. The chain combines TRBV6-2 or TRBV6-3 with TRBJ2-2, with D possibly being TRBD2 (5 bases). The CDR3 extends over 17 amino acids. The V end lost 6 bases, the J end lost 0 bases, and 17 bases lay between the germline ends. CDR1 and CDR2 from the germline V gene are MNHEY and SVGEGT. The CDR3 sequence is CASSHREGRTNTGELFF. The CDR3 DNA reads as TGTGCCAGCAGCCACCGTGAGGGCAGGACGAACACCGGGGAGCTGTTTTTT.

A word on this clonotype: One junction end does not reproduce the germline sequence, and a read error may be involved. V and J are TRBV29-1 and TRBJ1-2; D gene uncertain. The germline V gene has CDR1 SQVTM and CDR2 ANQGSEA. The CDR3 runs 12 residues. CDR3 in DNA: TGTAGCGCTGCACCCATTAACTATGGCTACACCTTC. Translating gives CSAAPINYGYTF.

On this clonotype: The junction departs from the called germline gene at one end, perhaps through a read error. The CDR3 region has the DNA TGTGCCAGGAGTGAAGGGACCGAGCAGTACTTC. It translates to CARSEGTEQYF. This rearrangement joins TRBV30 to TRBJ2-7; perhaps D is TRBD1 or TRBD2 (5 bases each). CDR1 and CDR2 from the germline V gene are GTSNPN and SVGIG (reference sequence). This CDR3 contains 11 residues.